This record concerns one T cell receptor beta chain sequence. Its antigen is undetermined. The data derive from a study of cytomegalovirus exposure and HLA in healthy donors. 60 Vbeta and 13 Jbeta primers were used in PCR. The table came from immunoSEQ multiplex PCR; TCRdb's copy has only in-frame clones and leaves some out. The sample has about 160,000 clones; about 76% are singletons. Study conclusions and caveats: Later on, a genetic analysis was performed. It linked a missense variant in DCLRE1C with V- and J-gene trimming of TCR beta.

The CDR3 extends over 13 amino acids. V shed 5 bases and J shed 0 bases, with 8 bases lying between them. Germline CDR1 reads SGHRS; CDR2 reads YFSETQ. The V and J genes are TRBV5-1 and TRBJ1-2; TRBD1 is a possible D gene (6 bases). The sequence was collected from a female donor in good health and CMV-seronegative. Specimen: PBMCs. The CDR3 reads CASRQGSNYGYTF. The CDR3 coding sequence is TGCGCCAGCAGGCAGGGGTCTAACTATGGCTACACCTTC.